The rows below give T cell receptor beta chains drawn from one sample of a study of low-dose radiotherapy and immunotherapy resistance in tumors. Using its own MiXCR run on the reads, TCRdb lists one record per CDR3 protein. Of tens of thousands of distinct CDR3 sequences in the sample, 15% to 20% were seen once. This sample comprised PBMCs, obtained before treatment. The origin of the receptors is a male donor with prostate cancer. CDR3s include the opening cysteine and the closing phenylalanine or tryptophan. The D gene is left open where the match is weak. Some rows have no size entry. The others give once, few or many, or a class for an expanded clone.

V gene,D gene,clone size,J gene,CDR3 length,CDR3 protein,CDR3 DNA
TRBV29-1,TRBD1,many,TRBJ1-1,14,CSVSTGGVGTEAFF,TGCAGCGTCTCGACAGGGGGCGTTGGAACTGAAGCTTTCTTT
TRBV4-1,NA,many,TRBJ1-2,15,CASSQETGPIYGYTF,TGCGCCAGCAGCCAGGAGACAGGTCCCATCTATGGCTACACCTTC
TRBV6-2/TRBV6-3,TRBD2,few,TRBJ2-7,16,CASIADKSAGTYEQYF,TGTGCCAGCATTGCGGACAAATCAGCGGGAACCTACGAGCAGTACTTC
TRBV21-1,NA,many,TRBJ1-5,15,CASRATGYSNQPQHF,TGTGCCAGCAGGGCGACAGGGTATAGCAATCAGCCCCAGCATTTT
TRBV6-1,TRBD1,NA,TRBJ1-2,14,CASRDRESPRGYTF,TGTGCCAGCCGGGACAGGGAATCCCCGCGAGGCTACACCTTC
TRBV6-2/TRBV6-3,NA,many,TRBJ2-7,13,CASSYGQFSEQYF,TGTGCCAGCAGTTACGGACAGTTTAGCGAGCAGTACTTC
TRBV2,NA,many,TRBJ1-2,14,CASSEAQQIYGYTF,TGTGCCAGCAGTGAAGCTCAACAGATCTATGGCTACACCTTC
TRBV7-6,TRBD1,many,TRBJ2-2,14,CASSLEGTVGELFF,TGTGCCAGCAGCTTAGAAGGGACAGTCGGGGAGCTGTTTTTT
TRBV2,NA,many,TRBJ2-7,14,CASSEIADSYEQYF,TGTGCCAGCAGTGAAATAGCGGACAGCTACGAGCAGTACTTC
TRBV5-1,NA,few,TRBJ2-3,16,CASSSVAGRIGNTQYF,TGCGCCAGCAGCTCCGTGGCGGGGAGGATTGGAAATACGCAGTATTTT
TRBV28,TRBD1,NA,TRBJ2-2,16,CASSFFGTGVTGELFF,TGTGCCAGCAGTTTCTTTGGGACAGGGGTGACCGGGGAGCTGTTTTTT